These 27 T cell receptor beta chains share one sample of origin, sequenced in a study of T-cell reconstitution after alpha-beta-depleted transplantation in children. Unique molecular identifiers were built into the TCRbeta library. TCRdb recomputed calls from the PCR reads with MiXCR, one row per CDR3 protein. Of about 350,000 distinct CDR3 sequences listed, 15% to 20% are singletons. The specimen was PBMCs, mostly from graft donor cells, collected 360 days after TCRalphabeta/CD19-depleted stem cell transplant. These receptors all come from a male patient under 10 years old who had a stem cell transplant for acute lymphoblastic leukemia, so the T cells may come from the graft donor.

This clonotype has a count of ten or more. This sequence joins TRBV7-9 and TRBJ2-1, with 9 nucleotides matching TRBD2. Germline V gene data show CDR1 as SEHNR and CDR2 as FQNEAQ (reference sequence). The CDR3 sequence is 16 residues long. V gave up 6 bases and J gave up 4 bases; unmatched junction bases: 10. The CDR3: CASSPQREVMYNEQFF. The CDR3 DNA is TGTGCCAGCAGTCCTCAGCGGGAGGTTATGTACAATGAGCAGTTCTTC.

This clonotype has ten or more counts. The chain combines TRBV12-3 or TRBV12-4 with TRBJ2-1; 9 nucleotides agree with TRBD1. The CDR3 loop spans 16 amino acids. V shed 6 bases, J shed 2 bases, and the junction held 8 bases outside the gene matches. The CDR3 loop is CASSTLGTGPYNEQFF. For the CDR3, the DNA is TGTGCCAGCAGCACCTTGGGGACAGGGCCCTACAATGAGCAGTTCTTC.

This clonotype was detected a few times. The chain links TRBV4-3 to TRBJ2-6; TRBD1 aligns across 8 bases. With V trimmed by 0 bases and J by 0 bases, 10 bases remained unmatched. The CDR3 runs to 20 residues. Germline-derived CDR1 and CDR2 are LGHNA and YSLEER. In nucleotides, the CDR3 is TGCGCCAGCAGCCAAGACGAAGGACAGGGCACTCTCTCTGGGGCCAACGTCCTGACTTTC. Protein sequence: CASSQDEGQGTLSGANVLTF.

This chain joins TRBV4-3 and TRBJ2-7, with a weak D call TRBD2 (6 bases). Deletions cut 3 bases from V and 3 bases from J, with 18 bases between. The CDR3 is made up of 16 amino acids. The germline CDR1 and CDR2 sequences are LGHNA and YSLEER. In DNA, the CDR3 is TGCGCCAGCAGCCAGACTAGGGGATTAGGATACTACGAGCAGTACTTC. The encoded protein is CASSQTRGLGYYEQYF.

The V and J genes are TRBV5-1 and TRBJ1-2; possibly TRBD1 for D (5 bases). The V and J ends lost 2 bases and 4 bases respectively, with 15 bases between them. Germline loops: CDR1 SGHRS, CDR2 YFSETQ. CDR3 size: 15 residues. The CDR3 DNA reads as TGCGCCAGCAGCTTCAGGGAATCGAGCGGCTATGGCTACACCTTC. Protein: CASSFRESSGYGYTF.

This clonotype was detected only a few times. The V gene is TRBV29-1, the J gene TRBJ2-2, with D unresolved. CDR3 length equals 13 residues. Germline CDR1 reads SQVTM; CDR2 reads ANQGSEA. Deletions cut 0 bases from V and 1 base from J, with 3 bases between. Here the CDR3 DNA reads TGCAGCGTTGAAGAAGAGAACACCGGGGAGCTGTTTTTT. Translating it yields CSVEEENTGELFF.

The genes are TRBV5-4 and TRBJ2-7; D may be TRBD2 (6 bases). V shed 4 bases and J shed 7 bases, with 15 bases lying between them. The CDR3 spans 13 residues. CDR1 SGHNT and CDR2 YYREEE come from the germline V gene (reference sequence). CDR3 nucleotide sequence: TGTGCCAGCAGCCAACAGTCGACTAGTGAGCAGTACTTC. It is translated as CASSQQSTSEQYF. The full variable domain, rest sourced from reference TRBV5-4 and TRBJ2-7, is ETGVTQSPTHLIKTRGQQVTLRCSSQSGHNTVSWYQQALGQGPQFIFQYYREEENGRGNFPPRFSGLQFPNYSSELNVNALELDDSALYLCASSQQSTSEQYFGPGTRLTVT.

The sample holds a few counts of this clonotype. The gene calls are TRBV28 and TRBJ1-5; 12 positions match TRBD1. This CDR3 has 20 amino acids. The germline V gene has CDR1 MDHEN and CDR2 SYDVKM. V was clipped by 2 bases and J by 3 bases; unmatched bases: 14. As DNA, the CDR3 is TGTGCCAGCAGTTTAACGGGGGACAGGGGGCTTCAGGGTGACAATCAGCCCCAGCATTTT. This sequence encodes CASSLTGDRGLQGDNQPQHF.

This clonotype occurred a few times. The genes are TRBV5-1 and TRBJ2-3; D is uncertain. Trimming took off 1 base at V and 4 bases at J, with 16 bases between the two ends. Germline CDR1 SGHRS, CDR2 YFSETQ. CDR3 size: 16 residues. The CDR3 DNA reads as TGCGCCAGCAGCTTGATCAGTATGGGCCAGTCAGATACGCAGTATTTT. Protein: CASSLISMGQSDTQYF.

The J gene is TRBJ2-4, the V gene TRBV4-3; D is uncertain. Germline V gene sequence: CDR1 LGHNA, CDR2 YSLEER. Trimming took 4 bases from V and 0 from J, leaving 13 bases between them. CDR3 length: 16 amino acids. The CDR3 region has the DNA TGCGCCAGCAGCCGAGAACCGTTCCTAGCCAAAAACATTCAGTACTTC. Translated: CASSREPFLAKNIQYF.

The table lists this clonotype with many counts. V is TRBV5-1 and J is TRBJ2-7, with D tentatively TRBD1 (5 bases). Between the trimmed V and J ends, which lost 0 bases and 5 bases, there was a span of 18 bases. Looked up from germline, CDR1 is SGHRS and CDR2 is YFSETQ. This CDR3 has 16 residues. CDR3 amino acids: CASSLEGVISGNEQYF. The CDR3 coding sequence is TGCGCCAGCAGCTTGGAAGGGGTTATTTCAGGGAACGAGCAGTACTTC. The variable domain in full, completed from reference TRBV5-1 and TRBJ2-7, reads KAGVTQTPRYLIKTRGQQVTLSCSPISGHRSVSWYQQTPGQGLQFLFEYFSETQRNKGNFPGRFSGRQFSNSRSEMNVSTLELGDSALYLCASSLEGVISGNEQYFGPGTRLTVT.

The rearrangement joins TRBV5-6 to TRBJ2-1, with 11 positions matching TRBD2. With 1 base clipped from V and 3 bases from J, the junction kept 3 bases outside the gene matches. CDR1 and CDR2 from the germline V gene are SGHDT and YYEEEE. This CDR3 region has 16 residues. For the CDR3, the DNA is TGTGCCAGCAGCTTGTTCGGGACTAGCGGCTACAATGAGCAGTTCTTC. This sequence encodes CASSLFGTSGYNEQFF.

This clonotype was recorded a few times. The chain combines TRBV7-8 with TRBJ2-3; D is tentatively TRBD1 or TRBD2 (5 bases each). Deletions cut 6 bases from V and 3 bases from J, with 10 bases between. The CDR3 has 13 residues. The germline V gene has CDR1 SGHVS and CDR2 FQNEAQ. In DNA form, the CDR3 reads TGTGCCAGCAGGAGGGGTTTAACAGATACGCAGTATTTT. Amino acids: CASRRGLTDTQYF. The full variable domain, its missing parts supplied by reference TRBV7-8 and TRBJ2-3, is GAGVSQSPRYKVAKRGQDVALRCDPISGHVSLFWYQQALGQGPEFLTYFQNEAQLDKSGLPSDRFFAERPEGSVSTLKIQRTQQEDSAVYLCASRRGLTDTQYFGPGTRLTVL.

The V call is TRBV5-6, the J call TRBJ1-2; D call uncertain. Germline CDR1 SGHDT, CDR2 YYEEEE. CDR3 length equals 14 residues. The germline V and J ends were trimmed by 0 bases and 4 bases, with 10 bases remaining between them. CDR3 amino acids: CASSLATLRYGYTF. As DNA, the CDR3 is TGTGCCAGCAGCTTGGCCACCTTACGCTATGGCTACACCTTC.

Only a few counts were recorded for this clonotype. V usage is TRBV12-3 or TRBV12-4 and J usage is TRBJ1-3; no reliable D call. V lost 4 bases to trimming and J lost 4 bases, with 8 bases between them. This CDR3 contains 13 residues. The CDR3 DNA reads as TGTGCCAGCAGTTACTCGGGGGGAAACACCATATATTTT. Amino acids: CASSYSGGNTIYF.

The V and J genes are TRBV4-3 and TRBJ2-7; TRBD2 might be the D (6 bases). V was cut by 0 bases and J by 7 bases, with 22 bases left in between. Germline-derived CDR1 and CDR2 are LGHNA and YSLEER. CDR3 length: 17 amino acids. The CDR3, as DNA: TGCGCCAGCAGCCAAGAACTCGGCCGGGGGACGGTTAGTGAGCAGTACTTC. Encoded protein: CASSQELGRGTVSEQYF.

A few counts support this clonotype. The chain is built from TRBV6-5 and TRBJ1-2; no reliable D call. The CDR3 sequence is 14 residues long. Germline lookup yields CDR1 MNHEY and CDR2 SVGAGI. Trimming removed 2 bases at V and 2 bases at J, with 9 bases between. The CDR3, as DNA: TGTGCCAGCAGTTACCTGATAGGGAACTATGGCTACACCTTC. Translating gives CASSYLIGNYGYTF.

This clonotype has more than one count but fewer than ten. The chain recombines TRBV20-1 with TRBJ2-3, with 7 nucleotides matching TRBD1. The CDR3 length is 14 residues. In germline, CDR1 is DFQATT, CDR2 SNEGSKA (reference sequence). In DNA, the CDR3 is TGCAGGAAACAGGGGCGGATTTACACAGATACGCAGTATTTT. Its protein is CRKQGRIYTDTQYF.

The rearrangement links TRBV12-3 or TRBV12-4 to TRBJ2-1; the match to TRBD2 covers 15 bases. V was clipped by 4 bases and J by 8 bases; unmatched bases: 6. This CDR3 has 16 amino acids. Here the CDR3 DNA reads TGTGCCAGCAGTTCGCGGACTAGCGGGAGGGTGGATGAGCAGTTCTTC. This sequence encodes CASSSRTSGRVDEQFF.

The gene calls are TRBV4-3 and TRBJ2-2; D gene uncertain. V lost 3 bases and J 6 bases, leaving 11 bases between the germline ends. The CDR3 length is 14 residues. Germline values: CDR1 LGHNA, CDR2 YSLEER. The CDR3 reads CASSQPGTPGELFF. The DNA for the CDR3 is TGCGCCAGCAGCCAGCCGGGCACACCCGGGGAGCTGTTTTTT.

The V and J genes are TRBV9 and TRBJ1-2; possibly TRBD1 for D (5 bases). V was cut by 0 bases and J by 8 bases, with 11 bases left in between. This CDR3 comprises 13 residues. The germline CDR1 and CDR2 sequences are SGDLS and YYNGEE. Here the CDR3 reads CASSVAQGKGYTF. CDR3 DNA sequence: TGTGCCAGCAGCGTAGCCCAGGGTAAAGGCTACACCTTC.

This clonotype has a count of ten or more. The genes are TRBV4-2 and TRBJ2-7; no firm D call. CDR3 length: 15 residues. V lost 0 bases and J lost 2, with 11 bases in between. Germline V gene sequence: CDR1 LGHNA, CDR2 YNFKEQ. CDR3 sequence: CASSQDGHRAYEQYF. CDR3 bases: TGTGCCAGCAGCCAAGATGGGCACAGAGCCTACGAGCAGTACTTC.

This clonotype showed up just a few times. The chain carries TRBV5-1 and TRBJ2-2, with D possibly matching TRBD1 (5 bases). The CDR3 has 15 amino acids. Trimming shortened V by 0 bases and J by 7 bases, and 13 bases separated the two germline ends. Germline V CDR1 and CDR2: SGHRS, YFSETQ. The CDR3 region is CASSLDIWGGGELFF. CDR3 nucleotides: TGCGCCAGCAGCTTGGATATCTGGGGCGGCGGGGAGCTGTTTTTT.

This chain connects TRBV5-1 to TRBJ2-7, with D perhaps matching TRBD2 (6 bases). V was trimmed by 0 bases and J by 6 bases, leaving 10 bases between them. CDR1 is SGHRS and CDR2 is YFSETQ in the germline V gene. This CDR3 is 13 amino acids long. The CDR3 DNA is TGCGCCAGCAGCTTGGCCCCGGGAGCCGAGCAGTACTTC. As protein: CASSLAPGAEQYF.

Details on this clonotype: Just one base apart from a much larger clone, this may be a read error. CDR3 amino acids: CASSLEGGMTYERYF. The CDR3 coding sequence is TGCGCCAGCAGCTTGGAAGGGGGTATGACCTACGAGCGGTACTTC. This chain joins TRBV5-1 and TRBJ2-7; tentatively, D is TRBD1 (6 bases). The CDR3 runs 15 residues. Germline lookup yields CDR1 SGHRS and CDR2 YFSETQ.

J is TRBJ2-1 and V is TRBV5-1, with D unclear. The CDR3 runs to 15 residues. The V end was cut by 4 bases, the J end by 2 bases, with 13 bases between. Germline V CDR1 and CDR2: SGHRS, YFSETQ. This CDR3 reads CASSPLGPTYNEQFF. The CDR3 region has the DNA TGCGCCAGCAGCCCCCTCGGTCCCACCTACAATGAGCAGTTCTTC. The entire variable domain, with the rest obtained from reference TRBV5-1 and TRBJ2-1, is as follows: KAGVTQTPRYLIKTRGQQVTLSCSPISGHRSVSWYQQTPGQGLQFLFEYFSETQRNKGNFPGRFSGRQFSNSRSEMNVSTLELGDSALYLCASSPLGPTYNEQFFGPGTRLTVL.

J is TRBJ2-6 and V is TRBV5-1; the match to TRBD2 covers 7 bases. The ends lost 4 bases at V and 10 bases at J; junction bases unmatched: 5. The CDR3 is 13 residues long. Per germline, CDR1 SGHRS and CDR2 YFSETQ. In DNA form, the CDR3 reads TGCGCCAGCAGCACCGGGACTATGAACGTCCTGACTTTC. Protein product: CASSTGTMNVLTF.